This is a list of T cell receptor beta chains from one sample in a study of control samples from healthy donors and cancer patients. Produced via immunoSEQ multiplex PCR; TCRdb's table is partial and in-frame only. The sample lists 120,000 or so clones, roughly 90% occurring once. The sequenced material came from blood. The receptor source for this set is a man aged 18 to 29 in good health. CDR3s include the opening cysteine and the closing phenylalanine or tryptophan. The order of the fields is J gene, V gene, clone size, D gene, CDR3 protein, CDR3 DNA. A D gene is named only where the DNA matches it firmly. The size of a clone is reported for some rows only, either as once, few or many, or as a class for expanded clones.

TRBJ1-1 | TRBV7-8 | . | . | CASSRDHRDHAEAFF | TGTGCCAGCAGCCGAGACCACAGGGATCACGCTGAAGCTTTCTTT
TRBJ2-1 | TRBV11-1 | . | TRBD2 | CASSLHLAGYVNEQFF | TGTGCCAGCAGCTTACATCTAGCGGGATATGTTAATGAGCAGTTCTTC
TRBJ1-5 | TRBV27 | medium-sized | TRBD1 | CASRRFQGDSNQPQHF | TGTGCCAGCAGGCGCTTCCAGGGGGATAGCAATCAGCCCCAGCATTTT
TRBJ2-7 | TRBV19 | . | TRBD1 | CASSTTGVSYEQYF | TGTGCCAGTAGTACGACAGGGGTCTCCTACGAGCAGTACTTC
TRBJ2-4 | TRBV24-1 | . | . | CATSGGSRSIQYF | TGTGCCACCAGTGGGGGCAGCCGCTCCATTCAGTACTTC
TRBJ2-2 | TRBV19 | . | TRBD2 | CASSRTSGRGNTGELFF | TGTGCCAGTAGTAGGACTAGCGGGAGGGGGAACACCGGGGAGCTGTTTTTT
TRBJ2-1 | TRBV15 | . | . | CATSRDRQHNEQFF | TGTGCCACCAGCAGAGATCGGCAGCACAATGAGCAGTTCTTC
TRBJ1-5 | TRBV19 | once | TRBD1 | CASTPGTGGNQPQHF | TGTGCCAGTACCCCCGGGACAGGGGGAAATCAGCCCCAGCATTTT
TRBJ2-2 | TRBV2 | . | TRBD2 | CATGTSPTGELFF | TGTGCCACTGGGACTAGCCCGACCGGGGAGCTGTTTTTT
TRBJ2-3 | TRBV19 | . | TRBD2 | CASSGLAGGPADTQYF | TGTGCCAGTAGCGGACTAGCGGGAGGGCCCGCAGATACGCAGTATTTT
TRBJ1-1 | TRBV3-1/TRBV3-2 | . | . | CASSLRQAGAFF | TGTGCCAGCAGCCTACGACAGGCCGGGGCTTTCTTT
TRBJ1-6 | TRBV5-4 | . | . | CASSLRQAYNSPLHF | TGTGCCAGCAGCTTGCGCCAGGCCTATAATTCACCCCTCCACTTT
TRBJ2-7 | TRBV24-1 | . | TRBD1 | CATSDSGQGHTYEQYF | TGTGCCACCAGTGATTCGGGACAGGGTCATACCTACGAGCAGTACTTC
TRBJ1-1 | TRBV19 | . | TRBD1 | CASRKTGTYTEAFF | TGTGCCAGTAGGAAGACAGGGACTTACACTGAAGCTTTCTTT
TRBJ2-2 | TRBV9 | . | . | CASSGNTGEAGELFF | TGTGCCAGCAGCGGTAACACAGGGGAGGCCGGGGAGCTGTTTTTT